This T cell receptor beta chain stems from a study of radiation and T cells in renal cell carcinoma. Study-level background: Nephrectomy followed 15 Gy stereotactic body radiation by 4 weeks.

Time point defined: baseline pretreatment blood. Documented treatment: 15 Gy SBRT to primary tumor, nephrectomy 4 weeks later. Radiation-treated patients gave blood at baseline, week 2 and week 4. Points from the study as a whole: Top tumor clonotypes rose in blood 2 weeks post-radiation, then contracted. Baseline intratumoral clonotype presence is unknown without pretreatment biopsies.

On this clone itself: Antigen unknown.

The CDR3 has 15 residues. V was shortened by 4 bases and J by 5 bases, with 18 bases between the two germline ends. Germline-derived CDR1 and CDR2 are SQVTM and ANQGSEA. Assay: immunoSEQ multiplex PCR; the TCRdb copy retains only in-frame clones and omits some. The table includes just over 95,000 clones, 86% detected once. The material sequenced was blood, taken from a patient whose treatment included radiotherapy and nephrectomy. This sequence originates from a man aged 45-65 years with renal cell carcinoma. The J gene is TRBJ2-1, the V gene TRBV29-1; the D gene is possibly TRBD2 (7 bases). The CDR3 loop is CSVVTGRARDNEQFF. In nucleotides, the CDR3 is TGCAGCGTTGTTACAGGGAGGGCCCGCGACAATGAGCAGTTCTTC.